These T cell receptor beta chains were read from a single sample in a study of blood T cell repertoires in COVID-19. Data came from immunoSEQ multiplex PCR; TCRdb stores just in-frame clones and leaves some out. The sample has more than 250,000 clones; around 85% are singletons. The source material was peripheral blood. The receptors derive from a woman in her twenties or thirties who had recovered from COVID-19. Each CDR3 is given with its conserved first and last residue. The D gene is left open where the match is weak. Clone size is stated in some rows and not others, as once, few, many or a class when expanded.

.,TRBJ1-1,TRBD1,TRBV10-3,TGTGCCATCAGCCAGACAGGGCACACTGAAGCTTTCTTT,CAISQTGHTEAFF
.,TRBJ2-1,TRBD2,TRBV18,TGTGCCAGCTCGGCTAGCGGGACTAGGAATGAGCAGTTCTTC,CASSASGTRNEQFF
.,TRBJ2-3,.,TRBV6-5,TGTGCCAGCAGACCAGGGGGGCCAGATACGCAGTATTTT,CASRPGGPDTQYF
.,TRBJ2-1,TRBD2,TRBV7-2,TGTGCCAGCAGCATCGGGACTAGCAGGGACAATGAGCAGTTCTTC,CASSIGTSRDNEQFF
.,TRBJ1-2,TRBD1,TRBV28,TGTGCCAGCAGAGACTCGACAGGGTACGGCTACACCTTC,CASRDSTGYGYTF
.,TRBJ2-7,.,TRBV7-8,TGTGCCAGCAGCCGGGGCCGAAGCTCCTACGAGCAGTACTTC,CASSRGRSSYEQYF
.,TRBJ1-6,TRBD1,TRBV12-5,TGTGCTAGTGGTTTAGGACAGGGGAGTAATTCACCCCTCCACTTT,CASGLGQGSNSPLHF
.,TRBJ2-4,TRBD1,TRBV7-6,TGTGCCAGCAGCTTAGCGTACAGGGGTGGCAAAAACATTCAGTACTTC,CASSLAYRGGKNIQYF
.,TRBJ2-1,TRBD2,TRBV2,TGTGCCAGCAGTCTAGCGGGAGAGGATGAGCAGTTCTTC,CASSLAGEDEQFF
.,TRBJ1-2,TRBD1,TRBV30,TGTGGACTCCGACAGGGGTTGAACTATGGCTACACCTTC,CGLRQGLNYGYTF
.,TRBJ2-1,.,TRBV19,TGTGCCAGTAGTATAGGTCGGACTGATTACAATGAGCAGTTCTTC,CASSIGRTDYNEQFF
few,TRBJ2-7,.,TRBV6-6,TGTGCCAGTAGGACTGACTACGAGCAGTACTTC,CASRTDYEQYF
.,TRBJ1-1,TRBD1,TRBV6-5,TGTGCCACAACAGCCGGGACAGTCAACACTGAAGCTTTCTTT,CATTAGTVNTEAFF
once,TRBJ1-1,.,TRBV2,TGTGCCAGCACCCCCCTGGGGGGGGAGACTGAAGCTTTCTTT,CASTPLGGETEAFF
.,TRBJ1-5,.,TRBV28,TGTGCCAGCAGCCTGCTCGACACAAGCAGCAATCAGCCCCAGCATTTT,CASSLLDTSSNQPQHF
.,TRBJ1-3,.,TRBV5-6,TGTGCCAGCAGCTTGTCGCAGGGGACAAACACCATATATTTT,CASSLSQGTNTIYF
.,TRBJ1-1,.,TRBV5-6,TGTGCCAGCAGCTTGGCCCTACTGAACACTGAAGCTTTCTTT,CASSLALLNTEAFF
.,TRBJ1-1,.,TRBV30,TGTGCCTGGAAGAACTCGAACACTGAAGCTTTCTTT,CAWKNSNTEAFF
.,TRBJ2-2,TRBD1,TRBV19,TGTGCCAGTAGACCAGGGACAGTCACCGGGGAGCTGTTTTTT,CASRPGTVTGELFF
once,TRBJ1-4,.,TRBV5-1,TGCGCCAGCAGCTCCGGGTCCGCAACTAATGAAAAACTGTTTTTT,CASSSGSATNEKLFF
.,TRBJ2-2,TRBD2,TRBV27,TGTGCCAGCAGACGGCCGGGACTAGCGGGTAATACGAACACCGGGGAGCTGTTTTTT,CASRRPGLAGNTNTGELFF
.,TRBJ2-3,TRBD2,TRBV9,TGTGCCAGCAGCGTTGGTAGCGGGAGTGCAGATACGCAGTATTTT,CASSVGSGSADTQYF
.,TRBJ2-1,TRBD2,TRBV27,TGTGCCAGCAGTTTAGGAGCTAGCGGGAGCAATGAGCAGTTCTTC,CASSLGASGSNEQFF
.,TRBJ2-4,TRBD1,TRBV28,TGTGCCAGCAGTTTAGGGGGACAGGGCATTCAGTACTTC,CASSLGGQGIQYF
.,TRBJ1-5,TRBD1,TRBV7-8,TGTGCCAGCAGCTCGGACAGGGACAGGGGGCAGCCCCAGCATTTT,CASSSDRDRGQPQHF
.,TRBJ2-7,TRBD1,TRBV9,TGTGCCAGCAGCCCACAGGGGGCTACGTGGACTGGCGAGCAGTACTTC,CASSPQGATWTGEQYF
.,TRBJ2-5,.,TRBV4-1,TGCGCCAACCGACAGAAAGAGACCCAGTACTTC,CANRQKETQYF
.,TRBJ2-1,.,TRBV5-1,TGCGCCAGCAGCTTGGTGGGGGCGAATGAGCAGTTCTTC,CASSLVGANEQFF
once,TRBJ2-3,.,TRBV9,TGTGCCAGCAGCGTAGGAGGGAGAACAGATACGCAGTATTTT,CASSVGGRTDTQYF
once,TRBJ1-5,TRBD1,TRBV24-1,TGTGCCACCAGCAAAACCGGGACAGGGAGTCAGCCCCAGCATTTT,CATSKTGTGSQPQHF
.,TRBJ1-5,.,TRBV6-2/TRBV6-3,TGTGCCAGCAGTTACCCGGGTACTCAGCCCCAGCATTTT,CASSYPGTQPQHF
.,TRBJ1-2,.,TRBV25-1,TGTGCCAGCAGTGGAGGGGGAAGATATGGCTACACCTTC,CASSGGGRYGYTF
.,TRBJ2-7,.,TRBV5-5,TGTGCCAGCAGCTTGTGGTACAGGGACTACGAGCAGTACTTC,CASSLWYRDYEQYF
.,TRBJ1-3,TRBD1,TRBV5-1,TGCGCCAGCAGCTTACGGTCGCGGGACAGCTCTGGAAACACCATATATTTT,CASSLRSRDSSGNTIYF
.,TRBJ2-3,.,TRBV7-2,TGTGCCAGCAGCTTAGCAGGGGCAGATACGCAGTATTTT,CASSLAGADTQYF
.,TRBJ2-1,.,TRBV11-2,TGTGCCAGCAGCTTAGAGTCGGGAGAATACAATGAGCAGTTCTTC,CASSLESGEYNEQFF
.,TRBJ1-1,.,TRBV4-1,TGCGCCAGCAGCCACGGGAACACTGAAGCTTTCTTT,CASSHGNTEAFF
.,TRBJ2-2,.,TRBV6-5,TGTGCCAGCAGGTCAGGGGTTCGAACCGGGGAGCTGTTTTTT,CASRSGVRTGELFF
.,TRBJ1-2,TRBD1,TRBV4-1,TGCGCCAGCAGCCAAGACCCAGACCATCGACAGGGACTCACCTTC,CASSQDPDHRQGLTF
.,TRBJ2-1,.,TRBV12-3/TRBV12-4,TGTGCCAGCAGTTTTCCTGTTACAGGTGAGCAGTTCTTC,CASSFPVTGEQFF
.,TRBJ1-1,.,TRBV28,TGTGCCAGCAGCCCTCCCGGGATCATGAACACTGAAGCTTTCTTT,CASSPPGIMNTEAFF
.,TRBJ1-2,TRBD1,TRBV3-1/TRBV3-2,TGTGCCAGCAGCCAAGCCGACAGGGTGAGAGGCTACACCTTC,CASSQADRVRGYTF
.,TRBJ2-3,.,TRBV5-1,TGCGCCAGCAGCGCCGACACCACAGATACGCAGTATTTT,CASSADTTDTQYF
.,TRBJ1-2,.,TRBV12-3/TRBV12-4,TGTGCCAGCAGTGGACAGCTTAACTATGGCTACACCTTC,CASSGQLNYGYTF
.,TRBJ1-6,TRBD1,TRBV30,TGTGCCTGGGACCGGGACAGGGGTACTTCACCCCTCCACTTT,CAWDRDRGTSPLHF
.,TRBJ1-1,.,TRBV6-6,TGTGCCAGCAGTTACTCGAGGGACACTGAAGCTTTCTTT,CASSYSRDTEAFF
.,TRBJ2-3,.,TRBV5-1,TGCGCCAGCAGCTTGAGCGTCAGCGGCACAGATACGCAGTATTTT,CASSLSVSGTDTQYF
.,TRBJ2-3,TRBD2,TRBV3-1/TRBV3-2,TGTGCCAGCAGCCAAGATCGGTTAGCGGGGGGTTTGGCAGATACGCAGTATTTT,CASSQDRLAGGLADTQYF
few,TRBJ1-5,.,TRBV12-3/TRBV12-4,TGTGCCAGCAGTCATAGCAATCAGCCCCAGCATTTT,CASSHSNQPQHF
.,TRBJ2-3,TRBD2,TRBV4-2,TGTGCCAGCAGCCAATCAGGACTAGCGGGAGCGGATACGCAGTATTTT,CASSQSGLAGADTQYF
.,TRBJ2-7,TRBD1,TRBV2,TGTGCCAGCAGTCCGGACAGGCTGGAGCAGTACTTC,CASSPDRLEQYF
once,TRBJ2-5,.,TRBV11-2,TGTGCCAGCAGCTTAGGGACAGAGCAAGAGACCCAGTACTTC,CASSLGTEQETQYF
.,TRBJ2-2,TRBD1,TRBV25-1,TGTGCCAGCAGTGAAGAGGTGACAGGGATCACCGGGGAGCTGTTTTTT,CASSEEVTGITGELFF
few,TRBJ1-6,.,TRBV6-4,TGTGCCAGCAGTGACGGGAGTGGAAACAATTCACCCCTCCACTTT,CASSDGSGNNSPLHF
.,TRBJ1-6,.,TRBV5-1,TGCGCCAGCACCTCCACGGGGGGGCCCTCCTATAATTCACCCCTCCACTTT,CASTSTGGPSYNSPLHF
once,TRBJ2-1,TRBD2,TRBV19,TGTGCCAGTAGACCCCGTGCGGGGGCCTACAATGAGCAGTTCTTC,CASRPRAGAYNEQFF
.,TRBJ1-6,TRBD1,TRBV9,TGTGCCAGCAGCGTAGGCCCGGGACAGGGGAATTCACCCCTCCACTTT,CASSVGPGQGNSPLHF